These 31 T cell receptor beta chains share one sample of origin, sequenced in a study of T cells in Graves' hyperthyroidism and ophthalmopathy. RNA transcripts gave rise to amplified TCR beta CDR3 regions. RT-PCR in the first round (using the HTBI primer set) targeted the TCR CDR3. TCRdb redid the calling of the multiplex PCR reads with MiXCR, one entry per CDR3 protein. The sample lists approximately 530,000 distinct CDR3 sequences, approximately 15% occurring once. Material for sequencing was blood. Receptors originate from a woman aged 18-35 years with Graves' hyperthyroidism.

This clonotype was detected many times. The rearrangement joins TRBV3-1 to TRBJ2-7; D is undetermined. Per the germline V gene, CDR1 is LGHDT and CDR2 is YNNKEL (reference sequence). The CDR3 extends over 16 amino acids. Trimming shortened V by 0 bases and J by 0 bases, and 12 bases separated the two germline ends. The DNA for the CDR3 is TGTGCCAGCAGCCAAGACCGGACGGTTAGCTCCTACGAGCAGTACTTC. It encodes CASSQDRTVSSYEQYF.

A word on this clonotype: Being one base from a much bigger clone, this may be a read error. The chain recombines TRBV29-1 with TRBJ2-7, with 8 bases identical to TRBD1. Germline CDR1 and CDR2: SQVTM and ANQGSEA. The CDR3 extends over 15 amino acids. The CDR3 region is CSVEPQGARPYEQCF. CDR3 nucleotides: TGCAGCGTTGAACCGCAGGGGGCGCGTCCCTACGAGCAGTGCTTC.

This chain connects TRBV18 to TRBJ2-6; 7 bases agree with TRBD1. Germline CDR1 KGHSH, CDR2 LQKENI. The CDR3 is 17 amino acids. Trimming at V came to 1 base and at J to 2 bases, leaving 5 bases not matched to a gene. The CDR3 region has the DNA TGTGCCAGCTCACCACAGACAGGGAGCGCTGGGGCCAACGTCCTGACTTTC. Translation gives CASSPQTGSAGANVLTF.

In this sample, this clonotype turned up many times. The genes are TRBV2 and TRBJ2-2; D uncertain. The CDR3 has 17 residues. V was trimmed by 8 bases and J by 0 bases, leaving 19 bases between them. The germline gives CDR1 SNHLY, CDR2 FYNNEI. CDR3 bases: TGTGCCAGCTGGGTAGGACGGCCTAAGCCGAACACCGGGGAGCTGTTTTTT. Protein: CASWVGRPKPNTGELFF.

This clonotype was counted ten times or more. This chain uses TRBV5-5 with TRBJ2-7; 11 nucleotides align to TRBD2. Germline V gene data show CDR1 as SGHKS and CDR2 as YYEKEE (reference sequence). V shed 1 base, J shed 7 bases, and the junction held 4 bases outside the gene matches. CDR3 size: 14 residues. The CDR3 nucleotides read TGTGCCAGCAGCTTGACTAGCGGGAGCTGGGAGCAGTACTTC. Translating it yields CASSLTSGSWEQYF.

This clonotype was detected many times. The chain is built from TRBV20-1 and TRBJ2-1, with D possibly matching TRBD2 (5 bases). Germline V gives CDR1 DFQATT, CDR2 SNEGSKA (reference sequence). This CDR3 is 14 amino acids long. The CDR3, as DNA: TGCAGCATGAGGGATTTCAGCTCCTACAATGAGCAGTTCTTC. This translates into CSMRDFSSYNEQFF.

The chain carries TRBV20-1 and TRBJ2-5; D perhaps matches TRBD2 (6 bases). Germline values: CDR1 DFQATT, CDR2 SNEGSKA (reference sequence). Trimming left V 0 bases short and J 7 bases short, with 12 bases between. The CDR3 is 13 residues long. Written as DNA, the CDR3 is TGCAGTGCTAGAGATCCTACGCGGGGGACCCAGTACTTC. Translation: CSARDPTRGTQYF.

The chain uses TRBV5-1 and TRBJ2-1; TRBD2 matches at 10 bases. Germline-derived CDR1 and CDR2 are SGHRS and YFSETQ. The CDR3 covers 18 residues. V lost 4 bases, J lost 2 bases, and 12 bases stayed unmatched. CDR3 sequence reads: CASSPNLLAGVTYNEQFF. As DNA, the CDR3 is TGCGCCAGCAGCCCGAACTTGCTAGCGGGAGTTACCTACAATGAGCAGTTCTTC.

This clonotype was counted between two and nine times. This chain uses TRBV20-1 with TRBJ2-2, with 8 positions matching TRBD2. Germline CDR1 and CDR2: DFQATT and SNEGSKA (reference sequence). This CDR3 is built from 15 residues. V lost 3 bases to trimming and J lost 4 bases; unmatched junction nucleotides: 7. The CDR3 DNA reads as TGCAGTGCTAGCCGGGGGGGGGGCAGCACCGGGGAGCTGTTTTTT. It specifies CSASRGGGSTGELFF.

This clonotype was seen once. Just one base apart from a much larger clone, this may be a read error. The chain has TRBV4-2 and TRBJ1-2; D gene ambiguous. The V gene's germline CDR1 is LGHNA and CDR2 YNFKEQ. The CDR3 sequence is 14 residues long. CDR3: CASSQERGDYGFTF. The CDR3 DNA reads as TGTGCCAGCAGCCAAGAACGAGGAGACTATGGCTTCACCTTC.

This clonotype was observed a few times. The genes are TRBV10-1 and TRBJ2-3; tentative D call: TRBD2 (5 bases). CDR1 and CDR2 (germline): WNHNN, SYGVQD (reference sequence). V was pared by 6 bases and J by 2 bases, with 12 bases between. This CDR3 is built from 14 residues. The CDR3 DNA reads TGCGCCAGCAGGCGGGCCACCTCCACAGATACGCAGTATTTT. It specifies CASRRATSTDTQYF.

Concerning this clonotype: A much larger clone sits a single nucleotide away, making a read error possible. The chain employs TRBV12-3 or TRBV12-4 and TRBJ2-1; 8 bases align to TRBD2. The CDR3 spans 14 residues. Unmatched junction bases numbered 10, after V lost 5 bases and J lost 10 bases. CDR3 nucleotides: TGTGCCAGCAGTCCCGGCAGCGGGAGCAACGAGCAGTTCTTC. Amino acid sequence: CASSPGSGSNEQFF.

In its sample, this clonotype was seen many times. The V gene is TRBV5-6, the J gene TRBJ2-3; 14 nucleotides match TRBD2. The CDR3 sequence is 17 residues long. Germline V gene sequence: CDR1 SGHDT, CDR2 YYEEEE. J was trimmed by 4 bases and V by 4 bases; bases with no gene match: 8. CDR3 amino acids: CASSPGLAGGYADTQYF. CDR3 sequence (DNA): TGTGCCAGCAGCCCTGGACTAGCGGGAGGATACGCAGATACGCAGTATTTT.

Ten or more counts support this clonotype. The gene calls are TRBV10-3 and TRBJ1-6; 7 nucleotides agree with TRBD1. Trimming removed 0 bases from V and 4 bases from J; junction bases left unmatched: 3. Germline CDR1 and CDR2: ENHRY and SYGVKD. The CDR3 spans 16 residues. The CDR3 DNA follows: TGTGCCATCAGTGAGTCGAGGGGGCAGTATAATTCACCCCTCCACTTT. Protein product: CAISESRGQYNSPLHF.

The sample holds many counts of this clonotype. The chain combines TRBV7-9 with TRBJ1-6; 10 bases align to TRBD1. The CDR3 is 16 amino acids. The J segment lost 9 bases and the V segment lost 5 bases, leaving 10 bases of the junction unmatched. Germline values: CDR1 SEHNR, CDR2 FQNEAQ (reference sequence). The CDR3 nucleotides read TGTGCCAGCAGCATCGCGGGGGGACAGGGGACTTCACCCCTCCACTTT. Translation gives CASSIAGGQGTSPLHF.

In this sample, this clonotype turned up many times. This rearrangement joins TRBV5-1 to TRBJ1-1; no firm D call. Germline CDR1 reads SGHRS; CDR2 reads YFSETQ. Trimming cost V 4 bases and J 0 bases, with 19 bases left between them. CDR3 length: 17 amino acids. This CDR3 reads CASSAKGRSALNTEAFF. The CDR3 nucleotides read TGCGCCAGCAGCGCGAAGGGCAGGAGTGCCTTGAACACTGAAGCTTTCTTT.

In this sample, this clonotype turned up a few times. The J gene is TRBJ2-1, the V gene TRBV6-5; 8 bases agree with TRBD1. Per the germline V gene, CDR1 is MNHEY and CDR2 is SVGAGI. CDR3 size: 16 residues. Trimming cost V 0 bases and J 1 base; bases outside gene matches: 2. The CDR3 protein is CASSYSNRGSYNEQFF. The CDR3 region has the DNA TGTGCCAGCAGTTACTCGAACAGGGGGTCCTACAATGAGCAGTTCTTC.

For the CDR3, the DNA is TGTGCCAGCAGCCAGGCTCTAGCGGGAGCGGTCTACAATGAGCAGTTCTTC. Its protein product is CASSQALAGAVYNEQFF. This chain connects TRBV3-1 to TRBJ2-1, with 10 bases aligning to TRBD2. Unmatched junction bases numbered 8, after V lost 3 bases and J lost 3 bases. Germline V gives CDR1 LGHDT, CDR2 YNNKEL (reference sequence). CDR3 length: 17 amino acids.

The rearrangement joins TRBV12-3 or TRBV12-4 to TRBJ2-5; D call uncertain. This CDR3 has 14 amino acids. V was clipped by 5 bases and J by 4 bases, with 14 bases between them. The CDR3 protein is CASSRHRRPETQYF. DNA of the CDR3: TGTGCCAGCAGTCGTCATCGTCGGCCAGAGACCCAGTACTTC.

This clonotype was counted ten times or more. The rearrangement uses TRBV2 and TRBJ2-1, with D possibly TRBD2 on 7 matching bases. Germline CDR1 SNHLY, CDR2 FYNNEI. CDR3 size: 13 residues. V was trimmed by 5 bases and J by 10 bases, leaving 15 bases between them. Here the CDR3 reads CASSPGLDREQFF. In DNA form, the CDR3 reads TGTGCCAGCAGTCCCGGACTAGACAGGGAGCAGTTCTTC.

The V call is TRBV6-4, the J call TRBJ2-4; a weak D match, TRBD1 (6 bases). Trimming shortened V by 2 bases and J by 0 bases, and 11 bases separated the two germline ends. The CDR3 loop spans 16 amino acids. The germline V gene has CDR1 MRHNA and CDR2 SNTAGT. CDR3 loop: CASSDGDKLAKNIQYF. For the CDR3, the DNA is TGTGCCAGCAGTGACGGGGACAAGCTAGCCAAAAACATTCAGTACTTC.

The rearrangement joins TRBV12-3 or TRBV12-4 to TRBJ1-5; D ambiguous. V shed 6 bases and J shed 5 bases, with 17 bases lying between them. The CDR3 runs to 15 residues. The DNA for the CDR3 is TGTGCCAGCAGCCCTAGCCCTATTAAAGATCAGCCCCAGCATTTT. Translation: CASSPSPIKDQPQHF.

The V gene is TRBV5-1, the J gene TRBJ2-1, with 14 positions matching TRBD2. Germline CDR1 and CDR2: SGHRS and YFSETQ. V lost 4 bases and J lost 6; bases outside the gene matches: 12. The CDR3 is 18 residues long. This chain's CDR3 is CASSPGLAGVGNRNEQFF. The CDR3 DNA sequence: TGCGCCAGCAGCCCGGGACTAGCGGGAGTCGGTAACCGCAATGAGCAGTTCTTC.

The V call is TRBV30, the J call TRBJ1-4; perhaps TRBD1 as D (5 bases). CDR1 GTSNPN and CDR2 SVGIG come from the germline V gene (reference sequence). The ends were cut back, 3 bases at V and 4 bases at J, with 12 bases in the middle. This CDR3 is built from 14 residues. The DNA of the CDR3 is TGTGCCTGGAGCCTGGGACCGTTTAATGAAAAACTGTTTTTT. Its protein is CAWSLGPFNEKLFF.

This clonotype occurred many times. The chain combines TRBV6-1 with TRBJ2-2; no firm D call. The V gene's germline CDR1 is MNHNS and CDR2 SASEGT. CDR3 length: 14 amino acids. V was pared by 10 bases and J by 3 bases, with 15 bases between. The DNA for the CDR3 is TGTGCCACCTCGATCGAGTACCACACCGGGGAGCTGTTTTTT. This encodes CATSIEYHTGELFF.

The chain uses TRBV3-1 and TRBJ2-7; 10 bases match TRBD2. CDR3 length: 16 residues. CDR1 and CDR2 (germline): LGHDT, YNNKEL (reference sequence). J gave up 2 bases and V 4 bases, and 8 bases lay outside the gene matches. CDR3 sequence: CASSPQVAGGTYEQYF. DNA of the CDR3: TGTGCCAGCAGCCCACAGGTAGCGGGAGGTACCTACGAGCAGTACTTC.

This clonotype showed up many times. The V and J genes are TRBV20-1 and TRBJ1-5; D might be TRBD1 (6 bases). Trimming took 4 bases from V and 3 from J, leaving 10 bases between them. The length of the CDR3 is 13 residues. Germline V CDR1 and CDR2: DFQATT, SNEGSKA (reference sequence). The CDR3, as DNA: TGCAGTGCTATCCGGGACACCAATCAGCCCCAGCATTTT. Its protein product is CSAIRDTNQPQHF.

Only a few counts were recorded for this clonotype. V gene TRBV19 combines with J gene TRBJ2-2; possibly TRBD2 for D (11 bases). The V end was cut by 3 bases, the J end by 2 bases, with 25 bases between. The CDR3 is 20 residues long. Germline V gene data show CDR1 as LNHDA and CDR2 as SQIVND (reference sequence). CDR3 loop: CASSISTGGLAGGNTGELFF. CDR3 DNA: TGTGCCAGTAGTATTTCGACAGGGGGCCTAGCGGGAGGAAACACCGGGGAGCTGTTTTTT.

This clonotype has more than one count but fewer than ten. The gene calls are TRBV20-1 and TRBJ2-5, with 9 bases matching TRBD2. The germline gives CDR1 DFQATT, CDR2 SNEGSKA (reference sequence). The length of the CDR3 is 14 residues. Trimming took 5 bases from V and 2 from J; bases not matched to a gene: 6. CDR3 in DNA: TGCAGTGCTTGGGGCGGGGGGGTACAAGAGACCCAGTACTTC. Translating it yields CSAWGGGVQETQYF.

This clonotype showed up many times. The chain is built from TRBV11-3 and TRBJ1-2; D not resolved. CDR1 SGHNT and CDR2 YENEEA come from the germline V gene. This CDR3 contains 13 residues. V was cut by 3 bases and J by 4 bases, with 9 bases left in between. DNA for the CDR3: TGTGCCAGCAGCTTCTCGGTTCTCTATGGCTACACCTTC. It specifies CASSFSVLYGYTF.

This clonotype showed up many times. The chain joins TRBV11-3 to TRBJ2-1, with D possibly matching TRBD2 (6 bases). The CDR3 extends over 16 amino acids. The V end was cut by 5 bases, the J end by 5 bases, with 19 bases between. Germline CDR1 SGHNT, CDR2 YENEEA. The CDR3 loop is CASSPFVLALDNEQFF. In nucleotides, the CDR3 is TGTGCCAGCAGCCCCTTCGTTCTAGCGTTAGACAATGAGCAGTTCTTC.